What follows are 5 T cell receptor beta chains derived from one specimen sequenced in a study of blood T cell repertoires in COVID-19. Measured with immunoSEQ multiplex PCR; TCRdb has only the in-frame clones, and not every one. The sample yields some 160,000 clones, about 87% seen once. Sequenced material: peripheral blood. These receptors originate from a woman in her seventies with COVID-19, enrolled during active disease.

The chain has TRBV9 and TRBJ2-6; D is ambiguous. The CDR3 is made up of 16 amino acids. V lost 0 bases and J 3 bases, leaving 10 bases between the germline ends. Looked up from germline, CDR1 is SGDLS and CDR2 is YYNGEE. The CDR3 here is CASSVAEFYGANVLTF. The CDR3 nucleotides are TGTGCCAGCAGCGTAGCTGAGTTCTATGGGGCCAACGTCCTGACTTTC.

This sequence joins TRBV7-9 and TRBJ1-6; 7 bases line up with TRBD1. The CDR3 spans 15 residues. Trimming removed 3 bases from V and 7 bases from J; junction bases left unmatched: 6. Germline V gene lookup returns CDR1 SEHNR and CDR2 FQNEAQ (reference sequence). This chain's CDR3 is CASSFQGEWNSPLHF. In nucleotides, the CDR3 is TGTGCCAGCAGCTTCCAGGGGGAGTGGAATTCACCCCTCCACTTT.

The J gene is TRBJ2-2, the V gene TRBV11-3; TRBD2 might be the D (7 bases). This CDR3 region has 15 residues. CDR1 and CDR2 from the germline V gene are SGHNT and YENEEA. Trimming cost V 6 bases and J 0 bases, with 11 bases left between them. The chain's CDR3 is CASREGGANTGELFF. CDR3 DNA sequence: TGTGCCAGCAGAGAGGGGGGGGCGAACACCGGGGAGCTGTTTTTT.

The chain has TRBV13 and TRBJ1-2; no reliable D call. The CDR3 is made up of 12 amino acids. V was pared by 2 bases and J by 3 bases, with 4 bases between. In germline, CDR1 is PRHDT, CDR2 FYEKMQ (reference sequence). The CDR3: CASSLRDYGYTF. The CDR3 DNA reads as TGTGCCAGCAGCTTACGGGACTATGGCTACACCTTC.

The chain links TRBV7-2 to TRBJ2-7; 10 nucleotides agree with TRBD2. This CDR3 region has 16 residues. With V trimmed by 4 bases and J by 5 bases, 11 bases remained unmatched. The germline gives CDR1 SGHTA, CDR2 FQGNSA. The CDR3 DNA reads TGTGCCAGCAGCTCGCAGCGGGGGGGCTCTAGACACGAGCAGTACTTC. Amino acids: CASSSQRGGSRHEQYF.